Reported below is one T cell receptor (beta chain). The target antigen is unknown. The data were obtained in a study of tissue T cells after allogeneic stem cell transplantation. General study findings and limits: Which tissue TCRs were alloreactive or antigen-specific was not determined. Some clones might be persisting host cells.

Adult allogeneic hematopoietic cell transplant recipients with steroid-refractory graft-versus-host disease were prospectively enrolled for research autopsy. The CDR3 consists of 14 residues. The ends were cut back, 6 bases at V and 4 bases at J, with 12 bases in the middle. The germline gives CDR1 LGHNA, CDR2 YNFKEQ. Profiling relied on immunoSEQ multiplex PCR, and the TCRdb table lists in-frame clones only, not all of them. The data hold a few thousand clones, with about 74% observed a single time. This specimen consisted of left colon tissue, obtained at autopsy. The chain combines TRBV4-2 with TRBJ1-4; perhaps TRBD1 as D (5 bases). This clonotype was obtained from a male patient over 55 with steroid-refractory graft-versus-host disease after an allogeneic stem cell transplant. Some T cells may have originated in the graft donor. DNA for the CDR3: TGTGCCAGCAGTGATGGGACTGATAATGAAAAACTGTTTTTT. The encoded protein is CASSDGTDNEKLFF.